The rows below give T cell receptor beta chains drawn from one sample of a study of monozygotic twins with inflammatory bowel disease. TCRdb reprocessed the 5' RACE reads and keeps a single row for each CDR3 protein, giving no DNA. In total, the table holds 300,000 to 450,000 distinct CDR3 sequences. Sequencing input: blood. The receptors come from a human donor with ulcerative colitis or Crohn's disease, or a healthy co-twin of an affected twin (not recorded which). Each CDR3 is given with its conserved first and last residue. Fields, in order: J gene, V gene, CDR3 protein.

TRBJ2-7 TRBV9 CASSVEGSSYEQYF
TRBJ2-2 TRBV15 CATRVYQGPGELFF
TRBJ2-6 TRBV7-9 CASSLVQTGANVLTF
TRBJ1-1 TRBV28 CASSFTGPLIEAFF
TRBJ1-6 TRBV7-2 CASSGAAGNSPLHF
TRBJ2-5 TRBV28 CASSLEGTNQETQYF
TRBJ1-1 TRBV4-3 CASSQDQRRVGTEAFF
TRBJ2-2 TRBV28 CASRLLGNTGELFF
TRBJ2-5 TRBV25-1 CASSEGAGGKTQYF
TRBJ1-6 TRBV7-6 CASSPSRGAPGSPLHF
TRBJ1-4 TRBV6-2/TRBV6-3 CASSPSANNEKLFF
TRBJ2-5 TRBV7-2 CASSSSLETQYF
TRBJ2-2 TRBV6-5 CASTSRRRVYTGELFF
TRBJ1-1 TRBV5-1 CASSLPVGGTEAFF
TRBJ1-5 TRBV18 CASSRRTGGVDDQPQHF
TRBJ2-1 TRBV6-1 CASSPRTSGSNEQFF
TRBJ2-7 TRBV7-2 CASLETRNYEQYF
TRBJ2-1 TRBV27 CASTLGTGFEQFF
TRBJ1-1 TRBV5-1 CASSPHSDEAFF
TRBJ1-1 TRBV6-1 CASNMGDRAGAFF
TRBJ2-6 TRBV4-2 CASSPRLGVLTF
TRBJ1-3 TRBV12-3/TRBV12-4 CASSRTGGFDTIYF
TRBJ2-2 TRBV9 CASSGFSVSATGELFF
TRBJ2-7 TRBV19 CASRRTGGSPYEQYF
TRBJ2-2 TRBV6-1 CASRRTRTGRNTGELFF
TRBJ2-2 TRBV7-3 CASSLSPGTLAGELFF
TRBJ1-1 TRBV5-1 CASSWPTGGMNTEAFF
TRBJ2-5 TRBV11-2 CASSLRTGGFIQAETQYF
TRBJ2-7 TRBV7-8 CASSLWLAASYEQYF
TRBJ1-1 TRBV6-2/TRBV6-3 CASSYSGTGGTEAFF
TRBJ2-1 TRBV20-1 CSARDGDTPAFF
TRBJ2-2 TRBV4-2 CASSGAGQGVAGELFF
TRBJ2-1 TRBV6-2/TRBV6-3 CASKRAGSYNEQFF
TRBJ1-2 TRBV11-2 CASSLKSLASNYGYTF
TRBJ2-5 TRBV4-2 CASSQAGLAGGTQYF
TRBJ2-3 TRBV29-1 CSVRQSWFSVTDTQYF
TRBJ1-1 TRBV7-3 CASSLVPISNTEAFF
TRBJ2-5 TRBV5-6 CASSLLGLAGDEYQETQYF
TRBJ2-7 TRBV6-2/TRBV6-3 CASSYTSNYEQYF
TRBJ1-5 TRBV20-1 CSAAPGGNQPQHF
TRBJ1-6 TRBV6-5 CASSYSGRINSPLHF
TRBJ2-1 TRBV5-1 CASSLGTVGPYNEQFF
TRBJ1-5 TRBV12-5 CASGLLRDNRNQPQHF
TRBJ1-1 TRBV12-3/TRBV12-4 CASSFGTEAFF
TRBJ1-2 TRBV7-9 CASSSQGGSGYTF
TRBJ1-3 TRBV20-1 CSAYQGLSGNTIYF
TRBJ2-7 TRBV6-6 CASSYEGETYEQYF
TRBJ1-5 TRBV7-9 CASSLEGMGQPQHF